Here is one T cell receptor (beta chain) with its context. Antigen unknown. This sample stems from a study of T-cell reconstitution after alpha-beta-depleted transplantation in children. Overall study findings and caveats: Surviving recipient cells, namely T cells and thymic progenitors, were the source of high day-60 TCRbeta diversity in some patients. Reportedly, roughly two months post-transplant, alpha-beta T cells arose from several hundred expanded graft clones. Counts and diversity of T cells one year after transplant came mostly from newly produced T cells.

V gave up 5 bases and J gave up 1 base, with 23 bases separating them. There are 18 residues in the CDR3. Germline CDR1 reads MNHEY; CDR2 reads SMNVEV (reference sequence). The TCRbeta library was prepared with unique molecular identifiers. In TCRdb, the PCR reads were re-called with MiXCR into one record per CDR3 protein. The sample holds about 58,000 distinct CDR3 sequences; less than 55% are singletons and the top ten take 95% to 98%. The V and J genes are TRBV27 and TRBJ1-1, with TRBD1 as a possible D gene (5 bases). The specimen comprised PBMCs, mostly from graft donor cells, sampled 360 days after TCRalphabeta/CD19-depleted stem cell transplant. The origin of this receptor is a male patient younger than 18 who had a stem cell transplant for acute lymphoblastic leukemia, so the T cells may come from the graft donor. CDR3 sequence reads: CASSPIYSIPGPNTEAFF. The DNA of the CDR3 is TGTGCCAGCAGTCCCATATACTCTATCCCGGGACCGAACACTGAAGCTTTCTTT.